The TCR beta chain under discussion was sequenced for a study of T cell responses to AZD1222 COVID-19 vaccine. Study-level points and caveats: A reported finding is that nearly half of spike-specific TCRs target unmutated variant regions.

Germline V gene lookup returns CDR1 MNHNY and CDR2 SVGAGI (reference sequence). CDR3 length: 15 amino acids. V was pared by 7 bases and J by 2 bases, with 17 bases between. A remark on this clone: As yet, its antigen is unknown.

Profiling relied on immunoSEQ multiplex PCR, and the TCRdb table lists in-frame clones only, not all of them. This table holds 95,000 to 150,000 clones, around nine tenths found once. This chain links TRBV6-6 with TRBJ1-1; a possible D gene is TRBD1 (6 bases). This TCR came from an adult in good health. This material consisted of peripheral blood, taken on day 0 of AZD1222 vaccination. CDR3 DNA sequence: TGTGCCAGCACCGCGGGGGGGGGCACTAACACTGAAGCTTTCTTT. Protein: CASTAGGGTNTEAFF.